The 32 T cell receptor beta chains below were found in one sample sequenced in a study of T-cell reconstitution after alpha-beta-depleted transplantation in children (TCRdb year 2016). The meaning of the sample's treatment or condition label: allogeneic hematopoietic cell transplantation with graft depleted of TCRalphabeta T cells and CD19 B cells. The library was made by PCR. The sequencer listed for this sample is Illumina HiSeq 2500. Molecular barcoding was employed in the preparation of TCR libraries, with unique molecular identifiers being used to normalize TCRbeta repertoire quantification. Clones were called with MiXCR by TCRdb after fastp trimmed the public reads at Q25, and only in-frame beta chains were retained. Under each unique CDR3 protein, matching rows form one entry showing the most common genes and DNA. The table for this sample lists about 300,000 distinct CDR3 sequences; roughly 9.1% of them were counted only once. The ten largest clones add up to over 6% of the sample.

The sequencing here drew on PBMCs, taken before TCRalphabeta/CD19-depleted stem cell transplant. The receptors were gathered from a boy under three years old with acute myeloid leukemia, due to receive a stem cell transplant.

The V call is TRBV5-1, the J call TRBJ2-7, with D perhaps TRBD1 or TRBD2 (6 bases each). There are 13 residues in the CDR3. Germline loops: CDR1 SGHRS, CDR2 YFSETQ. Trimming stripped 1 base from V and 6 bases from J, with 11 bases between. CDR3 amino acids: CASSLRGQVEQYF. CDR3 in DNA: TGCGCCAGCAGCTTGCGGGGGCAGGTCGAGCAGTACTTC. Variable domain in full (rest from reference TRBV5-1 and TRBJ2-7): KAGVTQTPRYLIKTRGQQVTLSCSPISGHRSVSWYQQTPGQGLQFLFEYFSETQRNKGNFPGRFSGRQFSNSRSEMNVSTLELGDSALYLCASSLRGQVEQYFGPGTRLTVT.

The genes are TRBV2 and TRBJ2-7; 10 bases are shared with TRBD2. CDR1 is SNHLY, CDR2 FYNNEI, per germline. The CDR3 spans 15 residues. Unmatched junction bases numbered 3, after V lost 2 bases and J lost 2 bases. CDR3 DNA sequence: TGTGCCAGCAGTGAACTAGCGGGGGCTACCTACGAGCAGTACTTC. Translating it yields CASSELAGATYEQYF.

This clonotype was recorded at least ten times. The gene calls are TRBV7-9 and TRBJ2-1; D is undetermined. Trimming pared 1 base from V and 2 bases from J, leaving 6 bases between. The CDR3 is 14 residues long. Per germline, CDR1 SEHNR and CDR2 FQNEAQ (reference sequence). The CDR3 coding sequence is TGTGCCAGCAGCTTAGTACTCCCCTACAATGAGCAGTTCTTC. Encoded protein: CASSLVLPYNEQFF.

This clonotype has ten or more counts. V gene TRBV28 combines with J gene TRBJ2-7; D is ambiguous. The germline V gene has CDR1 MDHEN and CDR2 SYDVKM. V lost 2 bases and J 0 bases, leaving 11 bases between the germline ends. This CDR3 comprises 15 residues. CDR3 sequence: CASSLTIPSSYEQYF. The CDR3 region has the DNA TGTGCCAGCAGTTTAACCATCCCAAGCTCCTACGAGCAGTACTTC. Full variable domain (missing parts from reference TRBV28 and TRBJ2-7): DVKVTQSSRYLVKRTGEKVFLECVQDMDHENMFWYRQDPGLGLRLIYFSYDVKMKEKGDIPEGYSVSREKKERFSLILESASTNQTSMYLCASSLTIPSSYEQYFGPGTRLTVT.

This clonotype has a count of ten or more. V is TRBV7-2 and J is TRBJ2-5; the match to TRBD1 covers 9 bases. This CDR3 contains 15 residues. Germline-derived CDR1 and CDR2 are SGHTA and FQGNSA. J lost 5 bases, V lost 0 bases, and 4 bases had no gene match. As DNA, the CDR3 is TGTGCCAGCAGCTTAGCAGGGACAGGGTTTGAGACCCAGTACTTC. It is translated as CASSLAGTGFETQYF.

This clonotype showed up many times. This chain links TRBV5-1 with TRBJ2-5; 8 bases are shared with TRBD2. CDR1 is SGHRS and CDR2 is YFSETQ in the germline V gene. V lost 0 bases and J lost 4; bases outside the gene matches: 5. The CDR3 is 15 residues long. The DNA for the CDR3 is TGCGCCAGCAGCTTGGAATCGAGCGGGAGAGAGACCCAGTACTTC. It is translated as CASSLESSGRETQYF.

This clonotype was seen only a few times. The CDR3 loop reads CASSRVERVEKLFF. CDR3 bases: TGTGCCAGCAGCCGTGTCGAGCGCGTTGAAAAACTGTTTTTT. The rearrangement uses TRBV12-3 or TRBV12-4 and TRBJ1-4; no reliable D call. The CDR3 contains 14 residues. Trimming stripped 6 bases from V and 7 bases from J, with 15 bases between.

A note on this clonotype: Since a much larger clone is just one base distant, this may be a read error. This rearrangement joins TRBV7-9 to TRBJ2-3; D remains unclear. Germline CDR1 reads SEHNR; CDR2 reads FQNEAQ (reference sequence). The CDR3 loop spans 13 amino acids. As DNA, the CDR3 is TGTGCCATCAGCCAAACAGTCCCCGATACGCAGTATTTT. Its protein is CAISQTVPDTQYF.

Many counts were recorded for this clonotype. The rearrangement links TRBV12-3 or TRBV12-4 to TRBJ2-1; tentatively, D is TRBD1 (6 bases). V lost 5 bases and J 0 bases, leaving 14 bases between the germline ends. The CDR3 is made up of 16 amino acids. The CDR3 DNA follows: TGTGCCAGCAGTCCGTGGACAGCTGGCTCCTACAATGAGCAGTTCTTC. This sequence encodes CASSPWTAGSYNEQFF.

This clonotype has ten or more counts. The CDR3 loop reads CSVEGLYGYTF. The CDR3 nucleotides read TGCAGCGTTGAAGGCCTCTATGGCTACACCTTC. J is TRBJ1-2 and V is TRBV29-1; D unclear. Trimming removed 1 base from V and 4 bases from J, with 4 bases in between. The CDR3 covers 11 residues. Germline V gene sequence: CDR1 SQVTM, CDR2 ANQGSEA.

This clonotype came up many times. This chain joins TRBV20-1 and TRBJ2-7, with 7 nucleotides matching TRBD2. The germline CDR1 and CDR2 sequences are DFQATT and SNEGSKA (reference sequence). There are 13 residues in the CDR3. J lost 1 base, V lost 2 bases, and 2 bases had no gene match. The CDR3 region has the DNA TGCAGTGCTAGACTAGCGGATTCCTACGAGCAGTACTTC. Amino acids: CSARLADSYEQYF.

V usage is TRBV20-1 and J usage is TRBJ2-1; possibly TRBD1 or TRBD2 for D (5 bases each). V lost 0 bases and J lost 8, with 17 bases in between. CDR3 length: 15 residues. Germline loops: CDR1 DFQATT, CDR2 SNEGSKA (reference sequence). The CDR3 region is CSARDHRGAGDEQFF. As DNA, the CDR3 is TGCAGTGCTAGAGATCATCGAGGGGCCGGGGATGAGCAGTTCTTC.

The genes are TRBV5-4 and TRBJ2-1; 7 bases agree with TRBD2. Trimming at V came to 2 bases and at J to 8 bases, leaving 16 bases not matched to a gene. CDR1 is SGHNT and CDR2 is YYREEE in the germline V gene (reference sequence). The CDR3 length is 17 residues. Here the CDR3 reads CASSLRVQASGGHEQFF. The CDR3 DNA sequence: TGTGCCAGCAGCTTAAGAGTCCAGGCTAGCGGTGGTCATGAGCAGTTCTTC.

In its sample, this clonotype was seen many times. The chain joins TRBV28 to TRBJ2-1; D unclear. Trimming pared 5 bases from V and 0 bases from J, leaving 14 bases between. The CDR3 is 16 amino acids. The V gene's germline CDR1 is MDHEN and CDR2 SYDVKM. CDR3 nucleotides: TGTGCCAGCAGTGTACCGGTTCCGTCCTCCTACAATGAGCAGTTCTTC. It codes for CASSVPVPSSYNEQFF.

This clonotype came up many times. The gene calls are TRBV9 and TRBJ1-2; D remains ambiguous. The CDR3 length is 12 residues. Germline V CDR1 and CDR2: SGDLS, YYNGEE. Trimming stripped 3 bases from V and 4 bases from J, with 7 bases between. The CDR3 bases are TGTGCCAGCAGCGCCTTCAGCTATGGCTACACCTTC. This translates into CASSAFSYGYTF.

The CDR3 spells CASSIPRETQYF. Here the CDR3 DNA reads TGTGCCAGTAGTATACCCAGAGAGACCCAGTACTTC. This chain links TRBV19 with TRBJ2-5; D remains ambiguous. The CDR3 extends over 12 amino acids. V lost 2 bases, J lost 4 bases, and 5 bases lay in between. The germline gives CDR1 LNHDA, CDR2 SQIVND (reference sequence).

This clonotype was seen at least ten times. The genes are TRBV6-1 and TRBJ1-3; a possible D gene is TRBD1 (5 bases). V was pared by 3 bases and J by 3 bases, with 15 bases between. CDR3 size: 16 residues. Germline CDR1 MNHNS, CDR2 SASEGT. CDR3 in DNA: TGTGCCAGCAGTGACCCGGCCAGGGCGGGTGGAAACACCATATATTTT. Translating it yields CASSDPARAGGNTIYF.

This clonotype was counted ten times or more. The rearrangement joins TRBV7-2 to TRBJ2-7; TRBD1 matches 9 bases. This CDR3 region has 14 residues. V shed 5 bases and J 3 bases; nucleotides not matched to a gene: 5. CDR1 is SGHTA, CDR2 FQGNSA, per germline. The CDR3 bases are TGTGCCAGCAGCCCCCGGACAGGGGACTACGAGCAGTACTTC. Its translation: CASSPRTGDYEQYF.

This clonotype showed up many times. The chain is built from TRBV29-1 and TRBJ2-6; unclear D gene. Per the germline V gene, CDR1 is SQVTM and CDR2 is ANQGSEA. V was pared by 1 base and J by 2 bases, with 9 bases between. The CDR3 is made up of 15 amino acids. The CDR3: CSVEGSGTGANVLTF. The CDR3 region has the DNA TGCAGCGTTGAAGGGTCAGGAACTGGGGCCAACGTCCTGACTTTC.

The CDR3 sequence is CAICLYWGGSGGITDTQYF. The CDR3 DNA sequence: TGTGCCATCTGTTTATATTGGGGGGGTAGCGGGGGGATCACAGATACGCAGTATTTT. This rearrangement joins TRBV27 to TRBJ2-3, with 10 bases aligning to TRBD2. J gave up 2 bases and V 10 bases, and 21 bases lay outside the gene matches. The CDR3 extends over 19 amino acids. Germline V lookup: CDR1 MNHEY, CDR2 SMNVEV (reference sequence).

This clonotype was counted between two and nine times. This rearrangement joins TRBV10-3 to TRBJ2-7, with 9 bases lining up with TRBD1. The ends lost 4 bases at V and 4 bases at J; junction bases unmatched: 5. From germline, CDR1 is ENHRY and CDR2 SYGVKD. This CDR3 has 14 amino acids. CDR3 sequence: CAISATGGRYEQYF. For the CDR3, the DNA is TGTGCCATCAGTGCAACAGGGGGCAGGTACGAGCAGTACTTC.

This clonotype was recorded at least ten times. The chain links TRBV18 to TRBJ2-2, with a weak D call TRBD1 (6 bases). This CDR3 region has 15 residues. V lost 3 bases and J 6 bases, leaving 14 bases between the germline ends. From germline, CDR1 is KGHSH and CDR2 LQKENI. CDR3 nucleotide sequence: TGTGCCAGCTCACCCCGCCGGGACACCTCCGGGGAGCTGTTTTTT. This sequence encodes CASSPRRDTSGELFF.

The chain is built from TRBV7-2 and TRBJ1-6; 7 bases map to TRBD1. This CDR3 has 14 residues. Germline V lookup: CDR1 SGHTA, CDR2 FQGNSA. V gave up 4 bases and J gave up 8 bases; unmatched junction bases: 5. The CDR3: CASSSGTAYSPLHF. Written as DNA, the CDR3 is TGTGCCAGCAGCTCGGGGACAGCCTATTCACCCCTCCACTTT.

This clonotype was seen at least ten times. This chain links TRBV20-1 with TRBJ2-2; no firm D call. The CDR3 covers 13 residues. V shed 3 bases and J shed 6 bases, with 11 bases lying between them. Looked up from germline, CDR1 is DFQATT and CDR2 is SNEGSKA (reference sequence). CDR3 sequence reads: CSASGRAAGELFF. CDR3 DNA sequence: TGCAGTGCTAGTGGTAGGGCCGCCGGGGAGCTGTTTTTT.

This clonotype appeared many times. The rearrangement uses TRBV28 and TRBJ2-7; TRBD2 matches 11 bases. V lost 4 bases, J lost 3 bases, and 2 bases stayed unmatched. Germline V CDR1 and CDR2: MDHEN, SYDVKM. The CDR3 extends over 14 amino acids. CDR3 nucleotide sequence: TGTGCCAGCAGTTCCGGGACTAGCGGCTACGAGCAGTACTTC. It specifies CASSSGTSGYEQYF.

This clonotype was detected ten times or more. The chain employs TRBV29-1 and TRBJ2-7; D gene uncertain. V was shortened by 2 bases and J by 3 bases, with 8 bases between the two germline ends. This CDR3 region has 12 residues. Per the germline V gene, CDR1 is SQVTM and CDR2 is ANQGSEA. This CDR3 reads CSVELGLYEQYF. The CDR3 nucleotides read TGCAGCGTTGAACTTGGTCTCTACGAGCAGTACTTC.

Ten or more counts support this clonotype. This chain joins TRBV9 and TRBJ2-3, with a weak D call TRBD1 (6 bases). CDR3 length: 15 residues. The V end lost 4 bases, the J end lost 0 bases, and 12 bases lay between the germline ends. Germline loops: CDR1 SGDLS, CDR2 YYNGEE. The CDR3 region is CASSPQGSSTDTQYF. The CDR3 region has the DNA TGTGCCAGCAGCCCACAGGGTTCTAGCACAGATACGCAGTATTTT.

As regards this clonotype: It may be a read error: a sequence one base away is much more abundant. This chain connects TRBV12-3 or TRBV12-4 to TRBJ2-5; D ambiguous. V was shortened by 5 bases and J by 2 bases, with 15 bases between the two germline ends. This CDR3 contains 15 residues. The CDR3 sequence: CASSPSRCAQETQYF. CDR3 DNA: TGTGCCAGCAGTCCCTCCAGGTGCGCACAAGAGACCCAGTACTTC.

This clonotype was recorded at least ten times. V gene TRBV7-6 combines with J gene TRBJ2-1, with 15 bases lining up with TRBD2. CDR1 is SGHVS and CDR2 is FNYEAQ in the germline V gene. Trimming cost V 2 bases and J 2 bases; bases outside gene matches: 7. The CDR3 has 19 residues. DNA for the CDR3: TGTGCCAGCAGCTTACCCCGGACTAGCGGGGGGGCAGCCTACAATGAGCAGTTCTTC. This gives the protein CASSLPRTSGGAAYNEQFF.

This clonotype has at least ten counts. The chain couples TRBV5-6 to TRBJ2-7, with 15 bases that match TRBD2. This CDR3 contains 14 residues. V shed 6 bases and J 7 bases; nucleotides not matched to a gene: 5. Germline CDR1 and CDR2: SGHDT and YYEEEE. The CDR3 DNA reads TGTGCCAGCACGGGGGGACTAGCGGGGGGAGAGCAGTACTTC. Translation: CASTGGLAGGEQYF.

Notes on this clonotype: Germline is not matched at one junction end, which may reflect a read error. The chain joins TRBV4-2 to TRBJ1-2; the D is unclear. Germline CDR1 reads LGHNA; CDR2 reads YNFKEQ. This CDR3 region has 14 residues. The CDR3 region has the DNA TGTGCCATCAGCCCCGGGCCCTTCTATTCGGGCTACACCTTC. Amino acids: CAISPGPFYSGYTF.

The chain couples TRBV18 to TRBJ1-4; D unresolved. Germline V lookup: CDR1 KGHSH, CDR2 LQKENI. The CDR3 loop spans 11 amino acids. With 5 bases removed from V and 10 bases from J, the gap between germline ends came to 8 bases. The CDR3 DNA is TGTGCCAGCTCAAATAGGGCAAAACTGTTTTTT. Its translation: CASSNRAKLFF.